These 18 T cell receptor beta chains share one sample of origin, sequenced in a study of OX40 agonist ivuxolimab in advanced cancers. Profiling relied on immunoSEQ multiplex PCR, and the TCRdb table lists in-frame clones only, not all of them. The table shows under 40,000 clones, with roughly 81% occurring only once. Source: CD4+ or CD8+ T cells sorted from blood, taken in a trial of the OX40 agonist ivuxolimab. The receptors originated from an adult with an advanced solid tumor such as melanoma, head and neck, liver or kidney cancer.

V and J are TRBV7-2 and TRBJ1-5; D is unclear. CDR1 and CDR2 (germline): SGHTA, FQGNSA. The CDR3 spans 14 residues. Trimming cost V 1 base and J 0 bases, with 4 bases left between them. In DNA, the CDR3 is TGTGCCAGCAGCTTAGGATATAGCAATCAGCCCCAGCATTTT. As protein: CASSLGYSNQPQHF.

This clone came up once. The chain links TRBV19 to TRBJ1-3; D not certain. Germline V lookup: CDR1 LNHDA, CDR2 SQIVND (reference sequence). The V and J ends lost 9 bases and 0 bases respectively, with 12 bases between them. This CDR3 has 14 amino acids. The CDR3 is CASGGSHSGNTIYF. The CDR3 region has the DNA TGTGCCAGCGGCGGCAGCCACTCTGGAAACACCATATATTTT.

The rearrangement joins TRBV2 to TRBJ1-2; TRBD1 matches 8 bases. Trimming took 4 bases from V and 4 from J; bases not matched to a gene: 8. Germline CDR1 and CDR2: SNHLY and FYNNEI. The CDR3 contains 15 residues. The CDR3 nucleotides read TGTGCCAGCAGTGGGGGGACAGGAACCATCTATGGCTACACCTTC. It translates to CASSGGTGTIYGYTF.

This chain connects TRBV9 to TRBJ2-2, with 8 bases aligning to TRBD1. The length of the CDR3 is 15 residues. V lost 4 bases to trimming and J lost 2 bases; unmatched junction nucleotides: 4. Germline lookup yields CDR1 SGDLS and CDR2 YYNGEE. In DNA, the CDR3 is TGTGCCAGCAGCCCGGGACAGGTAAACACCGGGGAGCTGTTTTTT. Translation: CASSPGQVNTGELFF.

This chain joins TRBV5-1 and TRBJ2-5; 7 nucleotides line up with TRBD1. V lost 4 bases, J lost 3 bases, and 6 bases stayed unmatched. Germline V lookup: CDR1 SGHRS, CDR2 YFSETQ. The CDR3 is 14 amino acids. The CDR3 sequence: CASSLDRSKETQYF. The CDR3 nucleotides are TGCGCCAGCAGCCTGGACAGGTCGAAAGAGACCCAGTACTTC.

The chain uses TRBV6-1 and TRBJ1-4; D unclear. This CDR3 has 15 amino acids. Trimming shortened V by 5 bases and J by 10 bases, and 20 bases separated the two germline ends. CDR1 is MNHNS, CDR2 SASEGT, per germline. The CDR3 spells CASSPLTLSSGKLFF. The CDR3 nucleotides are TGTGCCAGCAGTCCCCTGACACTTTCCTCGGGAAAACTGTTTTTT.

This clone was seen just once. The CDR3 DNA reads TGTGCCAGCAGCTTAGGGGCGGGGGACAATGAGCAGTTCTTC. Encoded protein: CASSLGAGDNEQFF. The rearrangement joins TRBV7-9 to TRBJ2-1, with TRBD2 matching 7 bases. The CDR3 is 14 amino acids. Germline V gene sequence: CDR1 SEHNR, CDR2 FQNEAQ (reference sequence). The J segment lost 5 bases and the V segment lost 1 base, leaving 2 bases of the junction unmatched.

The chain combines TRBV19 with TRBJ1-1; 7 bases fit TRBD1. After removal of 9 bases from V and 7 bases from J, the junction contained 8 bases not matched to a gene. CDR3 length: 12 residues. From germline, CDR1 is LNHDA and CDR2 SQIVND (reference sequence). The CDR3 DNA reads TGTGCCAGCCAGGGGGGAGGTTTTGAAGCTTTCTTT. As protein: CASQGGGFEAFF.

V is TRBV7-3 and J is TRBJ2-1, with 16 bases that match TRBD2. The J segment lost 11 bases and the V segment lost 6 bases, leaving 4 bases of the junction unmatched. This CDR3 comprises 14 residues. Germline CDR1 SGHTA, CDR2 FQGTGA. The CDR3 reads CASSPGLAGGQQFF. CDR3 coding DNA: TGTGCCAGCAGTCCGGGACTAGCGGGGGGGCAGCAGTTCTTC. Filled out from reference TRBV7-3 and TRBJ2-1, the complete variable domain reads GAGVSQTPSNKVTEKGKYVELRCDPISGHTALYWYRQSLGQGPEFLIYFQGTGAADDSGLPNDRFFAVRPEGSVSTLKIQRTERGDSAVYLCASSPGLAGGQQFFGPGTRLTVL.

The chain employs TRBV10-3 and TRBJ2-4; D is ambiguous. The CDR3 is 15 amino acids. V lost 5 bases and J 0 bases, leaving 11 bases between the germline ends. Germline V gives CDR1 ENHRY, CDR2 SYGVKD. This CDR3 is CAISPQAVAKNIQYF. CDR3 DNA sequence: TGTGCCATCAGTCCCCAGGCGGTAGCCAAAAACATTCAGTACTTC.

J is TRBJ2-4 and V is TRBV30; tentative D call: TRBD2 (5 bases). With 3 bases removed from V and 6 bases from J, the gap between germline ends came to 12 bases. Germline V gives CDR1 GTSNPN, CDR2 SVGIG (reference sequence). The length of the CDR3 is 13 residues. As DNA, the CDR3 is TGTGCCTGGAGCCGGGAAGCTAGAAACATTCAGTACTTC. It encodes CAWSREARNIQYF.

This clone was recorded only once. This chain connects TRBV6-8 to TRBJ2-6; D not certain. Trimming removed 4 bases from V and 5 bases from J, with 15 bases in between. This CDR3 has 16 amino acids. CDR1 and CDR2 (germline): MNHGY, SAAAGT. CDR3 region: CASSFQSRSRANVLTF. The DNA for the CDR3 is TGTGCCAGCAGTTTTCAGTCACGAAGTCGGGCCAACGTCCTGACTTTC.

V and J are TRBV28 and TRBJ2-5; D is undetermined. The ends were cut back, 6 bases at V and 1 base at J, with 12 bases in the middle. CDR3 length: 14 residues. In germline, CDR1 is MDHEN, CDR2 SYDVKM. The chain's CDR3 is CASRPAGGQETQYF. The CDR3 DNA reads TGTGCCAGCAGGCCTGCTGGCGGCCAAGAGACCCAGTACTTC. The complete variable domain, with remaining parts taken from reference TRBV28 and TRBJ2-5, reads DVKVTQSSRYLVKRTGEKVFLECVQDMDHENMFWYRQDPGLGLRLIYFSYDVKMKEKGDIPEGYSVSREKKERFSLILESASTNQTSMYLCASRPAGGQETQYFGPGTRLLVL.

The chain employs TRBV7-6 and TRBJ2-5; 8 positions agree with TRBD2. This CDR3 spans 13 amino acids. Germline values: CDR1 SGHVS, CDR2 FNYEAQ. The J segment lost 4 bases and the V segment lost 4 bases, leaving 2 bases of the junction unmatched. The CDR3 DNA is TGTGCCAGCAGCTCGGGAGGGCCAGAGACCCAGTACTTC. Its translation is CASSSGGPETQYF. The complete variable domain, with remaining parts taken from reference TRBV7-6 and TRBJ2-5, reads GAGVSQSPRYKVTKRGQDVALRCDPISGHVSLYWYRQALGQGPEFLTYFNYEAQQDKSGLPNDRFSAERPEGSISTLTIQRTEQRDSAMYRCASSSGGPETQYFGPGTRLLVL.

The chain employs TRBV7-8 and TRBJ1-2; 9 bases line up with TRBD1. The CDR3 length is 14 residues. CDR1 is SGHVS, CDR2 FQNEAQ, per germline. With V trimmed by 5 bases and J by 5 bases, 6 bases remained unmatched. CDR3 sequence (DNA): TGTGCCAGCAGCCCGACAGGGGGTCGTTATGGCTACACCTTC. Protein: CASSPTGGRYGYTF. The full variable domain, its missing parts supplied by reference TRBV7-8 and TRBJ1-2, is GAGVSQSPRYKVAKRGQDVALRCDPISGHVSLFWYQQALGQGPEFLTYFQNEAQLDKSGLPSDRFFAERPEGSVSTLKIQRTQQEDSAVYLCASSPTGGRYGYTFGSGTRLTVV.

J is TRBJ1-6 and V is TRBV5-6; a weak D match, TRBD1 (6 bases). Trimming cost V 7 bases and J 7 bases, with 15 bases left between them. The CDR3 is made up of 14 amino acids. Looked up from germline, CDR1 is SGHDT and CDR2 is YYEEEE. The CDR3 reads CASRSGDRNSPLHF. In nucleotides, the CDR3 is TGTGCCAGCCGATCAGGGGATAGGAATTCACCCCTCCACTTT. Combining the CDR3 with reference TRBV5-6 and TRBJ1-6 gives the whole variable domain DAGVTQSPTHLIKTRGQQVTLRCSPKSGHDTVSWYQQALGQGPQFIFQYYEEEERQRGNFPDRFSGHQFPNYSSELNVNALLLGDSALYLCASRSGDRNSPLHFGNGTRLTVT.

The CDR3 protein is CASSEALGEGRSDTQYF. In DNA, the CDR3 is TGTGCCAGCAGTGAAGCGCTGGGGGAGGGCCGATCAGATACGCAGTATTTT. The J gene is TRBJ2-3, the V gene TRBV6-1, with 7 nucleotides matching TRBD2. Germline loops: CDR1 MNHNS, CDR2 SASEGT. This CDR3 has 17 residues. V trimming: 0 bases; J trimming: 4 bases; junction bases outside the gene matches: 10.

The genes are TRBV9 and TRBJ2-1, with 11 bases aligning to TRBD2. The CDR3 length is 16 residues. Trimming cost V 4 bases and J 10 bases; bases outside gene matches: 13. From germline, CDR1 is SGDLS and CDR2 YYNGEE. This chain's CDR3 is CASSPAGTSGELEQFF. The CDR3 DNA is TGTGCCAGCAGCCCAGCGGGGACTAGCGGAGAATTGGAGCAGTTCTTC.